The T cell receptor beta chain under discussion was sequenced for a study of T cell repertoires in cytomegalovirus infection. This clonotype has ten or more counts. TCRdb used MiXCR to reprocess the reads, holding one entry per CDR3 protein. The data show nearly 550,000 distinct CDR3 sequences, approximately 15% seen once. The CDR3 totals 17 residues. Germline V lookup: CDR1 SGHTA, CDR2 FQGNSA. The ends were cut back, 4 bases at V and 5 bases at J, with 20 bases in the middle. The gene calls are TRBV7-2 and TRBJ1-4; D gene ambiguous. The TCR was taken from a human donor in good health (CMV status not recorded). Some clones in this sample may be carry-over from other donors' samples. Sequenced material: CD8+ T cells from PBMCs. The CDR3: CASSYGPWTVLNEKLFF. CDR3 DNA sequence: TGTGCCAGCAGCTACGGGCCATGGACTGTTTTAAATGAAAAACTGTTTTTT.